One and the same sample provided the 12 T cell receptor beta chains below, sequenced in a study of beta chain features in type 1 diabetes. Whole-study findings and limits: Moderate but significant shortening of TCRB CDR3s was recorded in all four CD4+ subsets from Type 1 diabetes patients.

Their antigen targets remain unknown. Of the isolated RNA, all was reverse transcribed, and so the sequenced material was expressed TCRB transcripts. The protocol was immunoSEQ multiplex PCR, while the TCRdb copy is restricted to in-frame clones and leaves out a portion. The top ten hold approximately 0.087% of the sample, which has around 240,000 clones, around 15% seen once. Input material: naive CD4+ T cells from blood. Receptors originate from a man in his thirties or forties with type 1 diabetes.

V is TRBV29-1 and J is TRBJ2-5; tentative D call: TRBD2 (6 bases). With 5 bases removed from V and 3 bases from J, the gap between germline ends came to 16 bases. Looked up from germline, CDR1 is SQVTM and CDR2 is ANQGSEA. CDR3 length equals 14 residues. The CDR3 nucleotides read TGCAGCGTTAGGAGGGGCCGGGGGAAAGAGACCCAGTACTTC. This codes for CSVRRGRGKETQYF.

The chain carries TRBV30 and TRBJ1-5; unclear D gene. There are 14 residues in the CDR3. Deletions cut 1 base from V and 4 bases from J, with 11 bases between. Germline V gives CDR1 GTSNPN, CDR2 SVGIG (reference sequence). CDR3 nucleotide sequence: TGTGCCTGGAGTGGGGTGCAGTATAATCAGCCCCAGCATTTT. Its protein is CAWSGVQYNQPQHF.

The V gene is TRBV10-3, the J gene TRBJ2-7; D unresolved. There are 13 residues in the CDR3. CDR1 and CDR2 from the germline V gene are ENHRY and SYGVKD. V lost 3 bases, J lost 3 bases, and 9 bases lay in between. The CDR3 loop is CAISEGSIYEQYF. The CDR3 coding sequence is TGTGCCATCAGTGAAGGCAGTATCTACGAGCAGTACTTC.

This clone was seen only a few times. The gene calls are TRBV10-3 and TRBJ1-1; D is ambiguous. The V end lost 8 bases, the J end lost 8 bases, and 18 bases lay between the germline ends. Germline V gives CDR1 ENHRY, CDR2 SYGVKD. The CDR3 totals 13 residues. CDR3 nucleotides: TGTGCCATCGGCAGGCCGGAGAAACTCGAAGCTTTCTTT. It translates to CAIGRPEKLEAFF.

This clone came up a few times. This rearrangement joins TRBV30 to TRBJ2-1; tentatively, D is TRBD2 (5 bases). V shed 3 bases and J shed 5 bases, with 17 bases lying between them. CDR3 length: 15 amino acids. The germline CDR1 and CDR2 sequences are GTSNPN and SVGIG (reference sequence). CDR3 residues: CAWSGLATVHNEQFF. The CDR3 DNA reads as TGTGCCTGGAGCGGGCTAGCCACGGTCCACAATGAGCAGTTCTTC.

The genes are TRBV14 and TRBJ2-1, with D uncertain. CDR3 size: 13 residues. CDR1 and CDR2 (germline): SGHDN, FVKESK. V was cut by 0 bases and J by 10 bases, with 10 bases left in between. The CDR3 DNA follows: TGTGCCAGCAGCCAAGATCTGAGTGACGAGCAGTTCTTC. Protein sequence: CASSQDLSDEQFF. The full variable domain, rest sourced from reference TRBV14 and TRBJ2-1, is EAGVTQFPSHSVIEKGQTVTLRCDPISGHDNLYWYRRVMGKEIKFLLHFVKESKQDESGMPNNRFLAERTGGTYSTLKVQPAELEDSGVYFCASSQDLSDEQFFGPGTRLTVL.

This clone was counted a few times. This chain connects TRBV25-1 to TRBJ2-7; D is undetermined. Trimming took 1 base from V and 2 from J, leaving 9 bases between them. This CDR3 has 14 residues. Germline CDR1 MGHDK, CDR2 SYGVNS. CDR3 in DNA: TGTGCCAGCAGTGAATCAGGCGGTACCTACGAGCAGTACTTC. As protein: CASSESGGTYEQYF.

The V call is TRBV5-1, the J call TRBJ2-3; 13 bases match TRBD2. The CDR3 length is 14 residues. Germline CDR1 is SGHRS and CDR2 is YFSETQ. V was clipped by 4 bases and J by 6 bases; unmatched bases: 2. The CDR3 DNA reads TGCGCCAGCAGCCGGACTAGCGGGAGTGATACGCAGTATTTT. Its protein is CASSRTSGSDTQYF.

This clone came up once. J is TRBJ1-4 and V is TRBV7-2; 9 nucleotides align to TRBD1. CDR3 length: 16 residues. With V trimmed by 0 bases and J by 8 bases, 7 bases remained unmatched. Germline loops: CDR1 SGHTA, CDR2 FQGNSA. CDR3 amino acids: CASSLAPGQGGEKLFF. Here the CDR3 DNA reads TGTGCCAGCAGCTTAGCGCCGGGACAGGGAGGGGAAAAACTGTTTTTT.

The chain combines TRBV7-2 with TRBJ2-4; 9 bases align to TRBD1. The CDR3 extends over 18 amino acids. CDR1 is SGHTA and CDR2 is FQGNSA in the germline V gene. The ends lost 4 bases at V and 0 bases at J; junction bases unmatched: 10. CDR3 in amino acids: CASSSPRTGVLAKNIQYF. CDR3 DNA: TGTGCCAGCAGCTCCCCCCGGACAGGGGTACTAGCCAAAAACATTCAGTACTTC.

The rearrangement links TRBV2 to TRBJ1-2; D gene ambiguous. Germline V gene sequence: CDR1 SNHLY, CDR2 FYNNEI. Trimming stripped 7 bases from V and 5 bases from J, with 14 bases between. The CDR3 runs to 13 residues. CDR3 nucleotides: TGTGCCAGCACTGCGCAGCAAATATATGGCTACACCTTC. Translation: CASTAQQIYGYTF.

CDR3 nucleotides: TGCAGCGTTTCTCTGAACACTGAAGCTTTCTTT. This sequence encodes CSVSLNTEAFF. V and J are TRBV29-1 and TRBJ1-1; D unresolved. This CDR3 spans 11 amino acids. Trimming cost V 5 bases and J 0 bases, with 4 bases left between them. Per germline, CDR1 SQVTM and CDR2 ANQGSEA.